This T cell receptor (beta chain) derives from a study of identical twins. This clonotype has a count of ten or more. TCRdb re-called the 5' RACE reads through MiXCR, storing one row per CDR3 protein. The sample has a few hundred thousand distinct CDR3 sequences; about 8.9% are singletons. The CDR3 sequence is 16 residues long. The V segment lost 4 bases and the J segment 5 bases; nucleotides outside the gene matches: 7. Germline-derived CDR1 and CDR2 are SGHRS and YFSETQ. The sample was also linked to a second study, of yellow fever vaccine responses in identical twins.

Sequencing input: CD8+ T cells sorted from blood. This sequence was found in a woman younger than 30 in good health. The chain employs TRBV5-1 and TRBJ2-1; 12 positions match TRBD2. For the CDR3, the DNA is TGCGCCAGCAGCCCTAGCGGGGGGGCGGGAGACAATGAGCAGTTCTTC. Translated: CASSPSGGAGDNEQFF.